The rows below give T cell receptor beta chains drawn from one sample of a study of OX40 agonist ivuxolimab in advanced cancers. TCRdb's copy holds only in-frame clones and misses some; the assay was immunoSEQ multiplex PCR. The table records tens of thousands of clones, around 94% of them present only once. Sample: CD4+ or CD8+ T cells sorted from blood, taken in a trial of the OX40 agonist ivuxolimab. The receptors come from an adult with an advanced solid tumor such as melanoma, head and neck, liver or kidney cancer. Both conserved end residues are part of each CDR3. The D gene is left open where the match is weak. Not every row has a clone size; where given, it reads once, few, many or a size class.

J: TRBJ2-1
size: NA
V: TRBV5-4
D: TRBD2
CDR3: CASSPSGGTGSYEQFF
DNA: TGTGCCAGCAGCCCTAGCGGGGGGACCGGGTCCTATGAGCAGTTCTTC

J: TRBJ2-2
size: once
V: TRBV12-5
D: NA
CDR3: CASGPQENTGELFF
DNA: TGTGCTAGTGGCCCCCAGGAGAACACCGGGGAGCTGTTTTTT

J: TRBJ1-2
size: NA
V: TRBV9
D: TRBD1
CDR3: CASSVGNRQGEWDYGYTF
DNA: TGTGCCAGCAGCGTAGGAAATCGACAGGGGGAGTGGGACTATGGCTACACCTTC

J: TRBJ2-7
size: NA
V: TRBV4-3
D: TRBD2
CDR3: CASSQDVAGSSYEQYF
DNA: TGCGCCAGCAGCCAAGATGTAGCGGGGAGCTCCTACGAGCAGTACTTC

J: TRBJ1-6
size: NA
V: TRBV5-1
D: TRBD1
CDR3: CASSLGQGASPLHF
DNA: TGCGCCAGCAGCCTGGGACAGGGGGCTTCACCCCTCCACTTT

J: TRBJ2-5
size: NA
V: TRBV7-3
D: NA
CDR3: CASSSRSGLTETQYF
DNA: TGTGCCAGCAGCTCCCGGTCGGGACTCACAGAGACCCAGTACTTC

J: TRBJ2-7
size: NA
V: TRBV4-3
D: NA
CDR3: CASSQDSRQYF
DNA: TGCGCCAGCAGCCAAGATAGCAGGCAGTACTTC

J: TRBJ1-1
size: NA
V: TRBV5-1
D: NA
CDR3: CASSIWTGNTEAFF
DNA: TGCGCCAGCAGCATATGGACGGGGAACACTGAAGCTTTCTTT

J: TRBJ2-1
size: NA
V: TRBV9
D: TRBD2
CDR3: CASSSDPSGGLTYNEQFF
DNA: TGTGCCAGCAGCTCAGACCCTAGCGGGGGGCTGACCTACAATGAGCAGTTCTTC

J: TRBJ2-7
size: NA
V: TRBV7-2
D: TRBD2
CDR3: CASSLGLAGGENEQYF
DNA: TGTGCCAGCAGCTTAGGATTAGCGGGAGGAGAGAACGAGCAGTACTTC

J: TRBJ1-4
size: NA
V: TRBV7-7
D: NA
CDR3: CASSPDTSTNEKLFF
DNA: TGTGCCAGCAGCCCTGATACGTCCACTAATGAAAAACTGTTTTTT

J: TRBJ2-3
size: NA
V: TRBV4-1
D: NA
CDR3: CASSQGQGQADTQYF
DNA: TGCGCCAGCAGCCAGGGGCAGGGGCAGGCAGATACGCAGTATTTT

J: TRBJ1-2
size: NA
V: TRBV7-9
D: TRBD1
CDR3: CASSDPGQGSNYGYTF
DNA: TGTGCCAGCAGCGACCCCGGACAGGGGTCAAACTATGGCTACACCTTC

J: TRBJ1-2
size: NA
V: TRBV11-2
D: NA
CDR3: CASSSLGGKRGYTF
DNA: TGTGCCAGCAGCTCGTTGGGAGGGAAGAGAGGCTACACCTTC

J: TRBJ2-2
size: NA
V: TRBV7-2
D: NA
CDR3: CASSSGLRGGELFF
DNA: TGTGCCAGCAGCTCCGGACTGCGCGGAGGGGAGCTGTTTTTT

J: TRBJ1-4
size: NA
V: TRBV28
D: NA
CDR3: CASQAGPRGEKLFF
DNA: TGTGCCAGTCAAGCAGGGCCCCGGGGTGAAAAACTGTTTTTT